This entry lists 13 T cell receptor beta chains sequenced from one sample in a study of blood T cell repertoires in COVID-19. Assay used: immunoSEQ multiplex PCR; TCRdb lists only in-frame clones, some missing. Among 180,000 or so clones listed, about 85% were seen once. The sequencing input was peripheral blood. The receptors were sampled from a woman older than 75 with acute or convalescent COVID-19.

The chain has TRBV16 and TRBJ2-1, with 12 nucleotides matching TRBD2. V dropped 3 bases and J dropped 8; count of bases not matched to a gene: 8. Germline V gene lookup returns CDR1 KGHSY and CDR2 FQNENV. This CDR3 contains 16 residues. The CDR3 loop reads CASSHPTSGSTHEQFF. The CDR3 DNA reads as TGTGCCAGCAGCCATCCGACTAGCGGGAGTACCCATGAGCAGTTCTTC.

This chain uses TRBV19 with TRBJ2-7, with 8 bases aligning to TRBD2. The V and J ends lost 2 bases and 5 bases, in that order; junction bases with no gene match: 8. Germline V lookup: CDR1 LNHDA, CDR2 SQIVND (reference sequence). CDR3 length equals 15 residues. CDR3 loop: CASSITSGRWDEQYF. Here the CDR3 DNA reads TGTGCCAGTAGTATAACTAGCGGAAGGTGGGACGAGCAGTACTTC.

The chain combines TRBV7-9 with TRBJ1-1; 8 bases align to TRBD1. V was pared by 1 base and J by 0 bases, with 1 base of the junction left unmatched. Per the germline V gene, CDR1 is SEHNR and CDR2 is FQNEAQ (reference sequence). The CDR3 contains 15 residues. CDR3 sequence: CASSLGTGMNTEAFF. The CDR3 region has the DNA TGTGCCAGCAGCTTAGGGACAGGGATGAACACTGAAGCTTTCTTT.

This clone was found once. This chain connects TRBV29-1 to TRBJ1-2, with a tentative D call TRBD1 (5 bases). Deletions cut 0 bases from V and 4 bases from J, with 12 bases between. The CDR3 is made up of 14 amino acids. The germline CDR1 and CDR2 sequences are SQVTM and ANQGSEA. CDR3: CSVEEFWGSYGYTF. In DNA, the CDR3 is TGCAGCGTTGAAGAGTTCTGGGGCTCCTATGGCTACACCTTC.

The chain uses TRBV30 and TRBJ2-3, with D possibly TRBD2 on 6 matching bases. The CDR3 has 15 residues. V was clipped by 0 bases and J by 4 bases, with 14 bases between them. Germline V CDR1 and CDR2: GTSNPN, SVGIG (reference sequence). CDR3 DNA: TGTGCCTGGAGTGTTGGGGGGAGTGGCTCAGATACGCAGTATTTT. It encodes CAWSVGGSGSDTQYF.

The chain combines TRBV7-2 with TRBJ1-1; D is ambiguous. V was shortened by 1 base and J by 5 bases, with 11 bases between the two germline ends. The CDR3 runs to 14 residues. Germline assignment: CDR1 SGHTA and CDR2 FQGNSA. This chain's CDR3 is CASSLGLTSTEAFF. The CDR3 nucleotides read TGTGCCAGCAGCTTAGGGCTGACAAGTACTGAAGCTTTCTTT.

This chain connects TRBV18 to TRBJ2-7, with TRBD1 matching 9 bases. The CDR3 is 14 residues long. Germline V CDR1 and CDR2: KGHSH, LQKENI. The J segment lost 6 bases and the V segment lost 6 bases, leaving 9 bases of the junction unmatched. In DNA, the CDR3 is TGTGCCAGCTCCCCGACAGGGGGGGAGGCCGAGCAGTACTTC. Translating it yields CASSPTGGEAEQYF.

The chain couples TRBV27 to TRBJ2-1; 12 bases agree with TRBD2. J lost 2 bases, V lost 6 bases, and 11 bases had no gene match. Germline V gene data show CDR1 as MNHEY and CDR2 as SMNVEV (reference sequence). The CDR3 contains 18 residues. CDR3 sequence: CASRHSASGRAAYNEQFF. The DNA of the CDR3 is TGTGCCAGCAGACACTCAGCTAGCGGGAGGGCCGCCTACAATGAGCAGTTCTTC.

This chain links TRBV6-5 with TRBJ2-1; D possibly corresponds to TRBD1 (5 bases). V was pared by 7 bases and J by 2 bases, with 15 bases between. Per germline, CDR1 MNHEY and CDR2 SVGAGI. The CDR3 contains 15 residues. CDR3 nucleotide sequence: TGTGCCAGCACCCCGGGTGGGGCAACCTACAATGAGCAGTTCTTC. This gives the protein CASTPGGATYNEQFF.

This rearrangement joins TRBV6-6 to TRBJ1-2, with a weak D call TRBD1 (5 bases). The germline CDR1 and CDR2 sequences are MNHNY and SVGAGI (reference sequence). The CDR3 has 14 amino acids. V dropped 3 bases and J dropped 2 bases, with 10 bases sitting between them. CDR3: CASSYTTANYGYTF. CDR3 sequence (DNA): TGTGCCAGCAGTTATACGACAGCCAACTATGGCTACACCTTC.

The gene calls are TRBV6-1 and TRBJ1-5; D remains ambiguous. From germline, CDR1 is MNHNS and CDR2 SASEGT. The CDR3 has 15 residues. V was trimmed by 7 bases and J by 2 bases, leaving 15 bases between them. CDR3 DNA sequence: TGTGCCAGCACCCCGGGGTGGGGTGGCAATCAGCCCCAGCATTTT. Its translation is CASTPGWGGNQPQHF.

On this clone: Within the sample, other DNA sequences also encode this same CDR3. The J gene is TRBJ1-2, the V gene TRBV18; 8 nucleotides match TRBD1. The CDR3 covers 13 residues. Per germline, CDR1 KGHSH and CDR2 LQKENI. After removal of 3 bases from V and 5 bases from J, the junction contained 2 bases not matched to a gene. This CDR3 reads CASSPGTGYGYTF. Written as DNA, the CDR3 is TGTGCCAGCTCACCGGGGACAGGTTATGGCTACACCTTC.

This chain links TRBV7-9 with TRBJ1-2, with TRBD1 matching 8 bases. The germline gives CDR1 SEHNR, CDR2 FQNEAQ (reference sequence). The CDR3 is 16 residues long. The J segment lost 5 bases and the V segment lost 0 bases, leaving 8 bases of the junction unmatched. CDR3 DNA sequence: TGTGCCAGCAGCTTAGCTCGAGACAGGGGCGGGTATGGCTACACCTTC. This translates into CASSLARDRGGYGYTF.